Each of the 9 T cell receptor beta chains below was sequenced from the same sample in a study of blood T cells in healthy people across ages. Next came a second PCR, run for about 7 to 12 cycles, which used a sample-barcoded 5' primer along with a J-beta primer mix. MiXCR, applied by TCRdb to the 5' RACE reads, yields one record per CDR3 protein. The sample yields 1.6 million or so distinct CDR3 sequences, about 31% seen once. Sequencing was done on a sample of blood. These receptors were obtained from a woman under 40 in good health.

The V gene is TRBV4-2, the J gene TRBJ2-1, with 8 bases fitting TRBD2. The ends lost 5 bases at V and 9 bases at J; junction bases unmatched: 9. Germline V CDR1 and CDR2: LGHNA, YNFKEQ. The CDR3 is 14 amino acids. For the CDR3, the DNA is TGTGCCAGCAGCTATCCGGGGGGGGTTGGTGAGCAGTTCTTC. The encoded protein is CASSYPGGVGEQFF.

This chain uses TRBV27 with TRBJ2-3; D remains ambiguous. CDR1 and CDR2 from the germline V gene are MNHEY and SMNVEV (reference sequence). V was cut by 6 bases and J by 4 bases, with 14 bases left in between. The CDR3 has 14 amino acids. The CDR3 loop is CASRGPDGADTQYF. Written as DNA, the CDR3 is TGTGCCAGCAGAGGGCCGGACGGTGCAGATACGCAGTATTTT.

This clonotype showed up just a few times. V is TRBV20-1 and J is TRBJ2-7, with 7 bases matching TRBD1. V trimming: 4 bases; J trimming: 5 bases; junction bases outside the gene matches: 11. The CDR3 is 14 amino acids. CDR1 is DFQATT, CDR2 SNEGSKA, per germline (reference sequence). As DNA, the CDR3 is TGCAGTGCTAAGGGGGCGCGAGGTAGGGACGAGCAGTACTTC. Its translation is CSAKGARGRDEQYF.

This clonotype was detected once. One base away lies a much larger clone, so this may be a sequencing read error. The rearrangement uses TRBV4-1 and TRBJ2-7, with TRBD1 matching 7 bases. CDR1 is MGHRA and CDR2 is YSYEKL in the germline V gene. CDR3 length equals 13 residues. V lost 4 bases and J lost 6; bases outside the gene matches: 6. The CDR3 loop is CASSRRDSCEQYF. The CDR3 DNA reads TGCGCCAGCAGCCGCCGGGACAGCTGCGAGCAGTACTTC.

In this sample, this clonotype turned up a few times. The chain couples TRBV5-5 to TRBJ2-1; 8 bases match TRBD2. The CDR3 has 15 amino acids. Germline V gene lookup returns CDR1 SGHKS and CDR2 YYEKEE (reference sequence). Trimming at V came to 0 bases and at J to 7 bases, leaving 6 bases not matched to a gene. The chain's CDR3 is CASSLALGLGNEQFF. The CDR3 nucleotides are TGTGCCAGCAGCTTGGCCTTGGGACTAGGGAATGAGCAGTTCTTC.

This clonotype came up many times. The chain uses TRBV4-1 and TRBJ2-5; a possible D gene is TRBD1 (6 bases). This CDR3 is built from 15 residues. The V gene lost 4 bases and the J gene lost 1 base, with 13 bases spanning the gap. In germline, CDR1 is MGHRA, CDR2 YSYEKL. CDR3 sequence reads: CASSRVQGPQETQYF. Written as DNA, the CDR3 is TGCGCCAGCAGCCGCGTACAGGGTCCCCAAGAGACCCAGTACTTC.

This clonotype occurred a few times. The CDR3 DNA follows: TGTGCCAGCAGCGTAGATCCCCGGGAGCAAAAACTGTTTTTT. As protein: CASSVDPREQKLFF. V gene TRBV9 combines with J gene TRBJ1-4; D is ambiguous. The CDR3 has 14 residues. The V and J ends lost 0 bases and 9 bases respectively, with 12 bases between them. The germline CDR1 and CDR2 sequences are SGDLS and YYNGEE.

In DNA form, the CDR3 reads TGCAGTGCTAGGGGGTGGCAGGGACCCAGGGACGAGCAGTACTTC. Residues: CSARGWQGPRDEQYF. The rearrangement links TRBV20-1 to TRBJ2-7; D may match TRBD1 or TRBD2 (5 bases each). Germline V gene data show CDR1 as DFQATT and CDR2 as SNEGSKA (reference sequence). The CDR3 is 15 amino acids. Between the trimmed V and J ends, which lost 3 bases and 5 bases, there was a span of 20 bases.

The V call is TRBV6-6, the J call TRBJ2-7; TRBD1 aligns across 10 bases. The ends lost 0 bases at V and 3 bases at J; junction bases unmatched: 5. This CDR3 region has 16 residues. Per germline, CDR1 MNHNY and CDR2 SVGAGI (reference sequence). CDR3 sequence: CASSYSRQGANYEQYF. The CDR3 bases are TGTGCCAGCAGTTACTCGAGACAGGGGGCCAACTACGAGCAGTACTTC.